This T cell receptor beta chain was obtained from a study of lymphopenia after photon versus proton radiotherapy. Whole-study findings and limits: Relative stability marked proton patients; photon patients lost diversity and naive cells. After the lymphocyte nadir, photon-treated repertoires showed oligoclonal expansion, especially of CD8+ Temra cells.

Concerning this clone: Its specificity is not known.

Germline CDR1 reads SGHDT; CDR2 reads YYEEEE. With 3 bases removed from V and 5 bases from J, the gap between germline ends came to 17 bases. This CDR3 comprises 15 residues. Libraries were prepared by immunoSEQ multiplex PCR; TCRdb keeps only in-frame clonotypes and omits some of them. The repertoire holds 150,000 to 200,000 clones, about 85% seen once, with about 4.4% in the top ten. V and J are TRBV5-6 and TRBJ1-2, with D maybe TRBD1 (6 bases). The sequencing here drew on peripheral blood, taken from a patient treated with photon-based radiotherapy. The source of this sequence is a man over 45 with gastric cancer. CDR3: CASSSPGQRLYGYTF. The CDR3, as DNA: TGTGCCAGCAGCTCTCCAGGACAGAGGTTGTATGGCTACACCTTC. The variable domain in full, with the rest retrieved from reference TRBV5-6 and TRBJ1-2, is DAGVTQSPTHLIKTRGQQVTLRCSPKSGHDTVSWYQQALGQGPQFIFQYYEEEERQRGNFPDRFSGHQFPNYSSELNVNALLLGDSALYLCASSSPGQRLYGYTFGSGTRLTVV.